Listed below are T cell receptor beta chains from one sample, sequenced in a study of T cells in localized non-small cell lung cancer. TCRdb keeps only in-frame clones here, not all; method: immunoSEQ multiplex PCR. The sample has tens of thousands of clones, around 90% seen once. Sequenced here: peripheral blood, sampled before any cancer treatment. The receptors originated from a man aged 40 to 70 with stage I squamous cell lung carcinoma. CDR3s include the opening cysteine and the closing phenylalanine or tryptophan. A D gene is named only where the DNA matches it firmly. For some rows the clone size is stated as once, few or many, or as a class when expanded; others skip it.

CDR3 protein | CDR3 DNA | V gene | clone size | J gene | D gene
CASSLVPGTGTGAPYEQYF | TGTGCCAGCAGCTTAGTACCAGGTACCGGGACAGGGGCTCCCTACGAGCAGTACTTC | TRBV7-9 | NA | TRBJ2-7 | TRBD1
CASSQLLTGATEAFF | TGTGCCAGCAGCCAGTTACTGACAGGGGCCACTGAAGCTTTCTTT | TRBV14 | NA | TRBJ1-1 | TRBD1
CASSVEGGGRDTQYF | TGTGCCAGCAGCGTAGAAGGCGGAGGTAGAGATACGCAGTATTTT | TRBV9 | NA | TRBJ2-3 | NA
CASSGSNYGYTF | TGTGCCAGCAGTGGGTCTAACTATGGCTACACCTTC | TRBV28 | NA | TRBJ1-2 | NA
CASSLDLPYSPLHF | TGTGCCAGCAGCTTGGACCTACCCTATTCACCCCTCCACTTT | TRBV7-6 | medium-sized | TRBJ1-6 | NA
CASSIAMNNEQFF | TGTGCCAGTAGTATAGCTATGAACAATGAGCAGTTCTTC | TRBV19 | NA | TRBJ2-1 | NA
CASYRDGYTF | TGTGCCAGCTACAGGGATGGCTACACCTTC | TRBV25-1 | once | TRBJ1-2 | NA
CASKGTATFYEQYF | TGTGCCAGCAAGGGGACAGCCACATTCTACGAGCAGTACTTC | TRBV27 | once | TRBJ2-7 | TRBD1
CASSQRSINEKLFF | TGTGCCAGCAGCCAACGGAGCATTAATGAAAAACTGTTTTTT | TRBV5-5 | NA | TRBJ1-4 | NA
CASSSPGQGNSPLHF | TGTGCCAGCAGTTCACCGGGACAGGGAAATTCACCCCTCCACTTT | TRBV28 | once | TRBJ1-6 | TRBD1
CASSQDSADTYTQYF | TGCGCCAGCAGCCAAGATTCAGCGGACACCTATACGCAGTATTTT | TRBV4-1 | NA | TRBJ2-3 | NA
CASSVGAGTYEQYF | TGTGCCAGCAGCGTAGGCGCGGGTACCTACGAGCAGTACTTC | TRBV9 | NA | TRBJ2-7 | NA
CASSFQLTGSDTQYF | TGTGCCAGCAGTTTTCAGCTAACAGGTTCAGATACGCAGTATTTT | TRBV27 | NA | TRBJ2-3 | NA
CASSEDSLADTQYF | TGCGCCAGCAGTGAAGACTCGCTGGCAGATACGCAGTATTTT | TRBV10-2 | NA | TRBJ2-3 | NA
CASSFRTISSEETQYF | TGTGCCAGCAGCTTCCGCACTATTAGCTCCGAGGAGACCCAGTACTTC | TRBV7-2 | NA | TRBJ2-5 | NA
CASSRGQGENIQYF | TGCGCCAGCAGTCGAGGACAGGGCGAAAACATTCAGTACTTC | TRBV23-1 | NA | TRBJ2-4 | TRBD1
CASSLHFSQGANYGYTF | TGTGCCAGCAGCTTACATTTTTCTCAGGGGGCGAACTATGGCTACACCTTC | TRBV7-2 | NA | TRBJ1-2 | TRBD1
CASSIAWGDWAYEQYF | TGTGCCAGTAGTATAGCCTGGGGCGACTGGGCTTACGAGCAGTACTTC | TRBV19 | NA | TRBJ2-7 | NA
CASSLDGGSYNEQFF | TGCGCCAGCAGCTTGGACGGGGGCTCCTACAATGAGCAGTTCTTC | TRBV5-1 | NA | TRBJ2-1 | NA
CASSMVAADTQYF | TGTGCCAGCAGCATGGTGGCGGCAGATACGCAGTATTTT | TRBV6-5 | NA | TRBJ2-3 | NA
CASRETDLNTEAFF | TGTGCCAGCAGGGAGACAGATCTGAACACTGAAGCTTTCTTT | TRBV6-4 | once | TRBJ1-1 | NA
CASSPPEAFEQFF | TGTGCCAGCTCACCACCCGAAGCATTTGAGCAGTTCTTC | TRBV18 | NA | TRBJ2-1 | NA
CASSLEKTGHLSGANVLTF | TGTGCCAGCAGCTTAGAAAAGACAGGCCACCTTTCCGGGGCCAACGTCCTGACTTTC | TRBV11-3 | once | TRBJ2-6 | NA
CSVLQTGGWGNTIYF | TGCAGCGTGTTACAGACAGGGGGATGGGGAAACACCATATATTTT | TRBV29-1 | NA | TRBJ1-3 | TRBD1
CASSSGTGTDNTEAFF | TGTGCCAGCAGCTCAGGAACCGGGACAGATAACACTGAAGCTTTCTTT | TRBV7-9 | NA | TRBJ1-1 | TRBD1
CASTKDRDSYEQYF | TGTGCCAGCACCAAAGACAGGGACTCCTACGAGCAGTACTTC | TRBV6-6 | NA | TRBJ2-7 | TRBD1
CASSLQGNEQFF | TGTGCCAGCAGTTTACAGGGCAATGAGCAGTTCTTC | TRBV27 | once | TRBJ2-1 | NA
CATSPRGGQREKLFF | TGTGCCACCAGCCCCCGGGGGGGGCAGCGAGAAAAACTGTTTTTT | TRBV15 | NA | TRBJ1-4 | NA
CASSIAWTGTISYEQYF | TGTGCCAGTAGTATAGCGTGGACAGGAACAATCTCCTACGAGCAGTACTTC | TRBV19 | NA | TRBJ2-7 | TRBD1
CATSREMASGATDTQYF | TGTGCCACCAGCAGAGAGATGGCTAGCGGGGCCACAGATACGCAGTATTTT | TRBV15 | NA | TRBJ2-3 | TRBD2
CASRGRGAGPQHF | TGTGCCAGCCGGGGGAGGGGAGCGGGGCCCCAGCATTTT | TRBV6-5 | NA | TRBJ1-5 | NA
CASRQGLEAFF | TGTGCCAGCAGGCAGGGGCTTGAAGCTTTCTTT | TRBV27 | NA | TRBJ1-1 | NA
CASSLNFGGTEAFF | TGTGCCAGCAGCTTAAACTTCGGAGGCACTGAAGCTTTCTTT | TRBV7-6 | NA | TRBJ1-1 | NA